Each of the 8 T cell receptor beta chains below was sequenced from the same sample in a study of OX40 agonist ivuxolimab in advanced cancers. Sequenced by immunoSEQ multiplex PCR; TCRdb stores in-frame clones only, minus some. The data show about 58,000 clones, roughly 86% seen once. The material was CD4+ or CD8+ T cells sorted from blood, obtained in a trial of the OX40 agonist ivuxolimab. The receptor source for this set is an adult with an advanced solid tumor such as melanoma, head and neck, liver or kidney cancer.

The J gene is TRBJ2-1, the V gene TRBV11-1; TRBD1 agrees at 8 bases. The V gene's germline CDR1 is SGHAT and CDR2 FQDESV (reference sequence). The CDR3 is 16 residues long. The junction had 20 bases not matched to a gene; V was cut back by 4 bases and J by 15 bases. CDR3 sequence: CASSSRQGRIQSWRFF. Written as DNA, the CDR3 is TGTGCCAGCAGCTCCAGACAGGGGAGGATTCAATCGTGGCGGTTCTTC.

This chain connects TRBV5-1 to TRBJ2-5; D possibly corresponds to TRBD2 (6 bases). This CDR3 spans 14 amino acids. Germline loops: CDR1 SGHRS, CDR2 YFSETQ. V dropped 0 bases and J dropped 5 bases, with 11 bases sitting between them. DNA of the CDR3: TGCGCCAGCAGCTTGGAATGGGCGGGGGAGACCCAGTACTTC. Translated: CASSLEWAGETQYF.

This chain connects TRBV4-1 to TRBJ2-7; 10 bases fit TRBD1. V was clipped by 4 bases and J by 0 bases; unmatched bases: 3. Per the germline V gene, CDR1 is MGHRA and CDR2 is YSYEKL. This CDR3 contains 15 residues. The CDR3 here is CASSLGQGISYEQYF. DNA of the CDR3: TGCGCCAGCAGCCTGGGACAGGGGATCTCCTACGAGCAGTACTTC.

The CDR3 protein is CASMVTSGGLSYEQYF. The DNA for the CDR3 is TGTGCCAGCATGGTGACTAGCGGGGGCCTCTCCTACGAGCAGTACTTC. The rearrangement uses TRBV2 and TRBJ2-7; TRBD2 matches at 12 bases. Germline V gene sequence: CDR1 SNHLY, CDR2 FYNNEI. This CDR3 comprises 16 residues. With V trimmed by 7 bases and J by 0 bases, 7 bases remained unmatched.

The chain combines TRBV6-1 with TRBJ2-3; D could derive from TRBD1 or TRBD2 (5 bases each). The CDR3 contains 17 residues. From germline, CDR1 is MNHNS and CDR2 SASEGT. Trimming took off 4 bases at V and 6 bases at J, with 23 bases between the two ends. DNA of the CDR3: TGTGCCAGCAGTGTGTACAAACGGGGCTCGCAAGGGGATACGCAGTATTTT. Encoded protein: CASSVYKRGSQGDTQYF.

This rearrangement joins TRBV18 to TRBJ2-7, with D perhaps given as TRBD1 or TRBD2 (5 bases each). The germline gives CDR1 KGHSH, CDR2 LQKENI. The germline V and J ends were trimmed by 3 bases and 0 bases, with 15 bases remaining between them. The CDR3 length is 16 residues. The CDR3: CASSPSRGKYSYEQYF. CDR3 nucleotides: TGTGCCAGCTCACCCTCCCGGGGCAAGTACTCCTACGAGCAGTACTTC.

The rearrangement links TRBV4-2 to TRBJ1-4; 8 bases fit TRBD1. V dropped 6 bases and J dropped 6; count of bases not matched to a gene: 6. Germline V CDR1 and CDR2: LGHNA, YNFKEQ. CDR3 length equals 14 residues. CDR3 nucleotide sequence: TGTGCCAGCAGATCCAGGGGGCGCGATGAAAAACTGTTTTTT. Translated: CASRSRGRDEKLFF.

The rearrangement joins TRBV11-2 to TRBJ2-7, with 7 bases aligning to TRBD1. Trimming removed 4 bases from V and 3 bases from J; junction bases left unmatched: 12. CDR3 length: 16 amino acids. Germline V lookup: CDR1 SGHAT, CDR2 FQNNGV. In DNA, the CDR3 is TGTGCCAGCAGCTCCTGGGACAGAACTAGGGGCTACGAGCAGTACTTC. Protein sequence: CASSSWDRTRGYEQYF.